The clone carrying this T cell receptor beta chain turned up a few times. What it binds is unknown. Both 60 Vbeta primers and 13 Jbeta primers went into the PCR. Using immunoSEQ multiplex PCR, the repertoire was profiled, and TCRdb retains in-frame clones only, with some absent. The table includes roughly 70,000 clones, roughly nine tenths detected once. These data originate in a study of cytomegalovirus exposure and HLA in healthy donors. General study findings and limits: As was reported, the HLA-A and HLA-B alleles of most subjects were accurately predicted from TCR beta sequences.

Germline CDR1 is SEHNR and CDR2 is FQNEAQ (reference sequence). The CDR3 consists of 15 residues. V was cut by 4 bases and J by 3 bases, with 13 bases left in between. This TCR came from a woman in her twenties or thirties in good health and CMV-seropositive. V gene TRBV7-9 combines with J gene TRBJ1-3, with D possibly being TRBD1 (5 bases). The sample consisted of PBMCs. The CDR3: CASSSPRGFGNTIYF. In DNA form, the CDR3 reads TGTGCCAGCAGCTCCCCCCGGGGGTTTGGAAACACCATATATTTT.